A single sample gave rise to the 18 T cell receptor beta chains below, sequenced in a study of a mutant IDH1 vaccine in newly diagnosed glioma. Time point of the sample: week 23, last vaccination. What each vaccine dose contained was 300 ug of mutant IDH1 20-mer peptide, accompanied by topical imiquimod. The antigens of these receptors remain unknown. Some clones are missing from TCRdb's copy, which holds only in-frame ones; the method was immunoSEQ multiplex PCR. Of around 19,000 clones in the sample, more than 75% were seen once. The source material was PBMCs, sampled from a glioma patient whose treatment included an IDH1 peptide vaccine. The receptors here all came from a man aged 25 to 40 with glioma.

V usage is TRBV6-5 and J usage is TRBJ1-2, with unresolved D. The CDR3 has 13 residues. Looked up from germline, CDR1 is MNHEY and CDR2 is SVGAGI. V lost 0 bases to trimming and J lost 4 bases, with 6 bases between them. The CDR3, as DNA: TGTGCCAGCAGTTACTCGCACCTCTATGGCTACACCTTC. Its translation is CASSYSHLYGYTF.

The CDR3 DNA is TGTGCCAGCAGCTGGCGGGTGAACTACGAGCAGTACTTC. Its translation: CASSWRVNYEQYF. The rearrangement uses TRBV7-2 and TRBJ2-7; D is perhaps TRBD2 (5 bases). Per germline, CDR1 SGHTA and CDR2 FQGNSA. The CDR3 length is 13 residues. Trimming removed 4 bases at V and 3 bases at J, with 10 bases between.

The chain recombines TRBV27 with TRBJ2-1, with 7 bases matching TRBD2. The CDR3 consists of 13 residues. Germline-derived CDR1 and CDR2 are MNHEY and SMNVEV (reference sequence). After removal of 5 bases from V and 5 bases from J, the junction contained 3 bases not matched to a gene. Here the CDR3 reads CASSPGLNNEQFF. The CDR3 DNA reads TGTGCCAGCAGTCCGGGACTAAACAATGAGCAGTTCTTC.

This clone was observed a few times. This chain joins TRBV19 and TRBJ1-1; D unresolved. This CDR3 spans 14 amino acids. Trimming removed 5 bases from V and 0 bases from J, with 10 bases in between. Germline assignment: CDR1 LNHDA and CDR2 SQIVND (reference sequence). The CDR3 region is CASSYSPLNTEAFF. CDR3 sequence (DNA): TGTGCCAGTAGTTACAGCCCGTTGAACACTGAAGCTTTCTTT. Looking up the rest from reference TRBV19 and TRBJ1-1 gives the full variable domain: DGGITQSPKYLFRKEGQNVTLSCEQNLNHDAMYWYRQDPGQGLRLIYYSQIVNDFQKGDIAEGYSVSREKKESFPLTVTSAQKNPTAFYLCASSYSPLNTEAFFGQGTRLTVV.

In this sample, this clone turned up once. V gene TRBV19 combines with J gene TRBJ2-2, with TRBD1 as a possible D gene (5 bases). The germline CDR1 and CDR2 sequences are LNHDA and SQIVND (reference sequence). V was pared by 8 bases and J by 3 bases, with 16 bases between. This CDR3 spans 15 amino acids. The CDR3 loop is CASLKFDRDTGELFF. The CDR3 DNA sequence: TGTGCCAGTCTTAAATTTGACAGAGACACCGGGGAGCTGTTTTTT.

V gene TRBV5-1 combines with J gene TRBJ1-5, with TRBD1 identical over 8 bases. The V and J ends lost 0 bases and 5 bases, in that order; junction bases with no gene match: 4. CDR1 SGHRS and CDR2 YFSETQ come from the germline V gene. The CDR3 extends over 15 amino acids. The CDR3 DNA is TGCGCCAGCAGCTTGGCAGGGGGCGGTTATCAGCCCCAGCATTTT. Protein sequence: CASSLAGGGYQPQHF. The full variable domain, completed using reference TRBV5-1 and TRBJ1-5, is KAGVTQTPRYLIKTRGQQVTLSCSPISGHRSVSWYQQTPGQGLQFLFEYFSETQRNKGNFPGRFSGRQFSNSRSEMNVSTLELGDSALYLCASSLAGGGYQPQHFGDGTRLSIL.

The CDR3 reads CASSPHWDNEQFF. DNA for the CDR3: TGTGCCAGCAGCCCCCACTGGGACAATGAGCAGTTCTTC. The chain recombines TRBV2 with TRBJ2-1; D not certain. This CDR3 is 13 amino acids long. Trimming took off 6 bases at V and 5 bases at J, with 11 bases between the two ends. CDR1 is SNHLY and CDR2 is FYNNEI in the germline V gene.

The chain couples TRBV10-3 to TRBJ2-3; D is unclear. Between the trimmed V and J ends, which lost 7 bases and 2 bases, there was a span of 7 bases. The CDR3 has 12 residues. From germline, CDR1 is ENHRY and CDR2 SYGVKD. The CDR3 coding sequence is TGTGCCATCAACGGACCCACAGATACGCAGTATTTT. This encodes CAINGPTDTQYF.

For the CDR3, the DNA is TGTGCCAGCAGTAGACTAGCGGGAGTTACAGATACGCAGTATTTT. Translated, it gives CASSRLAGVTDTQYF. This chain links TRBV9 with TRBJ2-3, with 12 bases fitting TRBD2. Trimming removed 5 bases from V and 3 bases from J; junction bases left unmatched: 4. This CDR3 comprises 15 residues. CDR1 and CDR2 from the germline V gene are SGDLS and YYNGEE.

The chain is built from TRBV2 and TRBJ1-1; perhaps TRBD1 as D (6 bases). There are 13 residues in the CDR3. V lost 5 bases and J lost 6, with 13 bases in between. The germline V gene has CDR1 SNHLY and CDR2 FYNNEI. CDR3 DNA sequence: TGTGCCAGCAGTCCGGGACATGTTTCTGAAGCTTTCTTT. Its translation: CASSPGHVSEAFF.

The chain links TRBV7-9 to TRBJ2-6; D gene uncertain. V was trimmed by 4 bases and J by 0 bases, leaving 7 bases between them. CDR3 size: 15 residues. Germline loops: CDR1 SEHNR, CDR2 FQNEAQ (reference sequence). CDR3 DNA sequence: TGTGCCAGCAGCTCCCGTTCCTCTGGGGCCAACGTCCTGACTTTC. Protein sequence: CASSSRSSGANVLTF.

V and J are TRBV6-4 and TRBJ1-2, with D possibly TRBD1 on 5 matching bases. The CDR3 runs 15 residues. The V end lost 0 bases, the J end lost 0 bases, and 8 bases lay between the germline ends. Germline V CDR1 and CDR2: MRHNA, SNTAGT. The CDR3 bases are TGTGCCAGCAGTGACTCACCAGGGACTAACTATGGCTACACCTTC. It codes for CASSDSPGTNYGYTF.

DNA of the CDR3: TGTGCCAGCAGCCTGGGACTAGCGGCCACGCAGTTCTTC. This translates into CASSLGLAATQFF. The rearrangement uses TRBV2 and TRBJ2-1; 11 nucleotides line up with TRBD2. The CDR3 runs 13 residues. From germline, CDR1 is SNHLY and CDR2 FYNNEI. V lost 6 bases to trimming and J lost 12 bases; unmatched junction nucleotides: 7.

This chain uses TRBV10-2 with TRBJ2-2; TRBD1 is a possible D gene (5 bases). Trimming cost V 5 bases and J 0 bases, with 7 bases left between them. CDR1 and CDR2 (germline): WSHSY, SAAADI. The CDR3 spans 14 residues. The DNA for the CDR3 is TGCGCCAGCAGTTTGGACACGAACACCGGGGAGCTGTTTTTT. Translating gives CASSLDTNTGELFF.

The gene calls are TRBV6-5 and TRBJ2-3; D not resolved. Germline V CDR1 and CDR2: MNHEY, SVGAGI. V lost 2 bases to trimming and J lost 6 bases, with 3 bases between them. This CDR3 has 11 amino acids. The CDR3 spells CASSYGDTQYF. Written as DNA, the CDR3 is TGTGCCAGCAGTTACGGGGATACGCAGTATTTT.

J is TRBJ2-1 and V is TRBV30; 15 nucleotides match TRBD2. CDR3 length: 16 amino acids. V dropped 4 bases and J dropped 10; count of bases not matched to a gene: 11. CDR1 and CDR2 from the germline V gene are GTSNPN and SVGIG (reference sequence). The CDR3 spells CAWNKGLAGGPREQFF. The CDR3 coding sequence is TGTGCCTGGAATAAAGGACTAGCGGGAGGGCCACGGGAGCAGTTCTTC.

This sequence joins TRBV2 and TRBJ2-1; D not resolved. From germline, CDR1 is SNHLY and CDR2 FYNNEI. The CDR3 runs to 11 residues. The V end lost 4 bases, the J end lost 4 bases, and 2 bases lay between the germline ends. CDR3 protein: CASSAYNEQFF. CDR3 in DNA: TGTGCCAGCAGTGCGTACAATGAGCAGTTCTTC.

The chain has TRBV5-5 and TRBJ2-4, with TRBD1 as a possible D gene (5 bases). From germline, CDR1 is SGHKS and CDR2 YYEKEE (reference sequence). The germline V and J ends were trimmed by 5 bases and 0 bases, with 12 bases remaining between them. The CDR3 extends over 15 amino acids. In DNA, the CDR3 is TGTGCCAGCAGGGAGACAGCTCTAGCCAAAAACATTCAGTACTTC. This translates into CASRETALAKNIQYF.